There are many counts of the clone carrying this T cell receptor (beta chain). Its antigen is not known. These data originate in a study of T-cell reconstitution after alpha-beta-depleted transplantation in children. Study results and caveats: From surviving recipient T cells and thymic progenitors came the high day-60 TCRbeta diversity observed in some patients. By one year post-transplant, T-cell counts and diversity largely arose from T cells that were newly produced. Expanded graft clones, several hundred of them, were reportedly the source of alpha-beta T cells about two months after transplant.

The CDR3 has 15 residues. Germline loops: CDR1 SGHTA, CDR2 FQGNSA. V gave up 6 bases and J gave up 2 bases, with 14 bases separating them. The library targeted TCRbeta and was prepared with unique molecular identifiers. Each CDR3 protein gets one entry after TCRdb re-called the PCR reads with MiXCR. This sample carries 670,000 or so distinct CDR3 sequences, around 14% of them seen once, and the ten largest clones take 0.75% to 0.85%. The chain carries TRBV7-2 and TRBJ1-3; D ambiguous. This receptor was obtained from a girl aged 2-10 years with congenital amegakaryocytic thrombocytopenia, due to receive a stem cell transplant. The specimen was PBMCs, collected before TCRalphabeta/CD19-depleted stem cell transplant. The CDR3 DNA follows: TGTGCCAGCAGTCGTGCGTCGGGAGCTGGAAACACCATATATTTT. Translated, it gives CASSRASGAGNTIYF.